This T cell receptor (beta chain) came from a study of blood T cell repertoires in COVID-19. For the study at large: There were acute and convalescent COVID-19 samples, and they came from the United States, Italy and Spain. T cells, B-cell-depleted T cells, or PBMCs supplied cDNA or gDNA.

Germline V gives CDR1 SGHDT, CDR2 YYEEEE. The CDR3 covers 13 residues. Trimming removed 3 bases from V and 4 bases from J; junction bases left unmatched: 3. Sequencing used immunoSEQ multiplex PCR; TCRdb keeps in-frame clones, though not all of them. There are 95,000 to 150,000 clones in the sample; roughly nine tenths occur only once, and roughly 2.1% lies in the top ten. In Seattle, patients joined the study during active infection and were tracked longitudinally. The TCR was taken from a man aged 50 or older with COVID-19, enrolled during active disease. Sequencing input: peripheral blood. The gene calls are TRBV5-6 and TRBJ1-1; 7 bases map to TRBD1. CDR3 coding DNA: TGTGCCAGCAGCTACAGGGGTGGCACTGAAGCTTTCTTT. Translation gives CASSYRGGTEAFF. Full variable domain (remainder filled in from reference TRBV5-6 and TRBJ1-1): DAGVTQSPTHLIKTRGQQVTLRCSPKSGHDTVSWYQQALGQGPQFIFQYYEEEERQRGNFPDRFSGHQFPNYSSELNVNALLLGDSALYLCASSYRGGTEAFFGQGTRLTVV.